Each of the 8 T cell receptor beta chains below was sequenced from the same sample in a study of shared clonotypes between healthy human individuals. This table comes from immunoSEQ multiplex PCR, and its TCRdb copy is limited to in-frame clones, with some not included. The sample consists of some 1 million clones, about 75% of them appearing once. Material: memory CD4+ T cells sorted from blood. Stated subset: CD45RA-negative fraction. Source of these receptors: a man aged 18 to 30 in good health.

The chain recombines TRBV2 with TRBJ2-7; D remains ambiguous. The CDR3 extends over 11 amino acids. Germline lookup yields CDR1 SNHLY and CDR2 FYNNEI. The V end was cut by 6 bases, the J end by 5 bases, with 8 bases between. CDR3 nucleotide sequence: TGTGCCAGCAGCCCCCTGGACGAGCAGTACTTC. It specifies CASSPLDEQYF.

The chain has TRBV20-1 and TRBJ2-5; D remains unclear. CDR3 length: 10 residues. Trimming left V 6 bases short and J 7 bases short, with 9 bases between. Germline CDR1 and CDR2: DFQATT and SNEGSKA (reference sequence). CDR3: CSAERGTQYF. For the CDR3, the DNA is TGCAGTGCGGAGAGAGGGACCCAGTACTTC.

The rearrangement uses TRBV5-6 and TRBJ1-5, with D unclear. V lost 1 base to trimming and J lost 3 bases, with 8 bases between them. CDR1 is SGHDT and CDR2 is YYEEEE in the germline V gene. The CDR3 is 14 amino acids. This chain's CDR3 is CASSLRQVNQPQHF. CDR3 bases: TGTGCCAGCAGCTTGAGGCAGGTCAATCAGCCCCAGCATTTT.

This clone showed up just once. The chain is built from TRBV30 and TRBJ2-7; no clear D gene. Trimming took 2 bases from V and 6 from J, leaving 11 bases between them. The CDR3 is 12 amino acids. Germline CDR1 reads GTSNPN; CDR2 reads SVGIG (reference sequence). CDR3 DNA: TGTGCCTGGAGTCCCCAAGTGGTCGAGCAGTACTTC. Its translation is CAWSPQVVEQYF.

V is TRBV7-2 and J is TRBJ1-2, with a possible D match to TRBD1 (5 bases). Germline CDR1 reads SGHTA; CDR2 reads FQGNSA. Trimming removed 6 bases from V and 8 bases from J, with 13 bases in between. CDR3 size: 12 residues. CDR3: CASREGVLGYTF. The CDR3 DNA follows: TGTGCCAGCAGGGAAGGGGTGTTGGGCTACACCTTC.

The V call is TRBV18, the J call TRBJ2-6; 7 bases line up with TRBD1. The CDR3 spans 16 residues. The J segment lost 2 bases and the V segment lost 5 bases, leaving 6 bases of the junction unmatched. Germline V gene lookup returns CDR1 KGHSH and CDR2 LQKENI. The CDR3 region has the DNA TGTGCCAGCTCAGAGAGTCAGGGGGCTGGGGCCAACGTCCTGACTTTC. Its translation: CASSESQGAGANVLTF.

As concerns this clone: In the same sample, other DNA sequences code for this CDR3. The genes are TRBV6-5 and TRBJ1-3; 9 nucleotides align to TRBD1. The CDR3 spans 15 residues. V was clipped by 0 bases and J by 3 bases; unmatched bases: 0. Germline V gene lookup returns CDR1 MNHEY and CDR2 SVGAGI. CDR3 region: CASSYSGQGGNTIYF. As DNA, the CDR3 is TGTGCCAGCAGTTACTCGGGACAGGGTGGAAACACCATATATTTT.

In regard to this clone: This same CDR3 is encoded by further DNA sequences in the sample. J is TRBJ2-1 and V is TRBV30; 12 bases map to TRBD2. Per the germline V gene, CDR1 is GTSNPN and CDR2 is SVGIG (reference sequence). Trimming removed 2 bases from V and 8 bases from J; junction bases left unmatched: 1. The CDR3 spans 13 residues. DNA of the CDR3: TGTGCCTGGAGTAGACTAGCGGGAGATGAGCAGTTCTTC. Amino acid sequence: CAWSRLAGDEQFF.